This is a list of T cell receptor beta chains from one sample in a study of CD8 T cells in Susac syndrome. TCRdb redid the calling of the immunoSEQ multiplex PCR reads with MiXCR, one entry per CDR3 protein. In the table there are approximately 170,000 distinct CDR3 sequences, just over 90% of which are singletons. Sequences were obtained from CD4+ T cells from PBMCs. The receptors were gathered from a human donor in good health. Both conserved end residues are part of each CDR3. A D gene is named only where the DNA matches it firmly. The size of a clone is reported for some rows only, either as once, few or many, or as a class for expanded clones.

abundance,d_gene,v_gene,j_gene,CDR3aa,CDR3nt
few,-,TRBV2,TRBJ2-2,CASSGPAANTGELFF,TGTGCCAGCAGTGGCCCAGCGGCTAACACCGGGGAGCTGTTTTTT
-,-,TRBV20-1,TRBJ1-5,CSARDRPSRGSNQPQHF,TGCAGTGCTAGAGATAGGCCCTCCAGGGGAAGCAATCAGCCCCAGCATTTT
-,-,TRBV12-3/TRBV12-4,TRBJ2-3,CASSQSGVGQYF,TGTGCCAGCAGTCAATCGGGGGTCGGGCAGTATTTT
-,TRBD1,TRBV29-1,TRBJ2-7,CSTSTGSYEQYF,TGCAGCACTTCGACAGGGAGCTACGAGCAGTACTTC
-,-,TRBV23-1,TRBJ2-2,CASSQCGADTGELFF,TGCGCCAGCAGTCAATGCGGGGCCGACACCGGGGAGCTGTTTTTT
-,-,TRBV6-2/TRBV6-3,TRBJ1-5,CASTSGQGEAQPQHF,TGTGCCAGCACCTCAGGCCAGGGCGAAGCTCAGCCCCAGCATTTT
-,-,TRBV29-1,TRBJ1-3,CSALPGGPAGNTIYF,TGCAGCGCCCTCCCGGGGGGGCCAGCTGGAAACACCATATATTTT
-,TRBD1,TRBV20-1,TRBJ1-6,CSARDRTGGRSPLHF,TGCAGTGCTAGAGACCGGACAGGGGGGAGATCACCCCTCCACTTT
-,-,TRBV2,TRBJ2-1,CASSGAATRFNEQFF,TGTGCCAGCAGTGGGGCGGCCACTAGGTTCAATGAGCAGTTCTTC
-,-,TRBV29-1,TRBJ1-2,CSVVRTLRVGGYTF,TGCAGCGTTGTAAGGACCCTTCGCGTTGGTGGCTACACCTTC
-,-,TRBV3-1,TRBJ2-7,CASSPSYLYEQYF,TGTGCCAGCAGCCCGTCATACCTATACGAGCAGTACTTC
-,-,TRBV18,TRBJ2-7,CASSPPDTSYEQYF,TGTGCCAGCTCACCACCGGACACGTCCTACGAGCAGTACTTC
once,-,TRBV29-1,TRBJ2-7,CSVSTAGWYEQYF,TGCAGCGTTTCGACCGCGGGATGGTACGAGCAGTACTTC
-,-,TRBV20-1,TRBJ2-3,CSAPPRRTDTQYF,TGCAGTGCTCCCCCCCGCCGCACAGATACGCAGTATTTT
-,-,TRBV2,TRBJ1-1,CASTMGVTNTEAFF,TGTGCCAGCACGATGGGGGTCACGAACACTGAAGCTTTCTTT
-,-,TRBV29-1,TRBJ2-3,CSVEGLSLTDTQYF,TGCAGCGTTGAAGGTCTATCACTCACAGATACGCAGTATTTT
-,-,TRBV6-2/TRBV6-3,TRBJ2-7,CASSYAAGEFYEQYF,TGTGCCAGCAGTTACGCAGCGGGTGAATTCTACGAGCAGTACTTC
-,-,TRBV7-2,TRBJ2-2,CASSLDPGTGELFF,TGTGCCAGCAGCTTAGATCCGGGCACCGGGGAGCTGTTTTTT
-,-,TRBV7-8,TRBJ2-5,CASSSSAPGETQYF,TGTGCCAGCAGCTCTTCGGCCCCCGGGGAGACCCAGTACTTC
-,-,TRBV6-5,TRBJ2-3,CASNDRRDTQYF,TGTGCCAGCAACGACAGGCGTGATACGCAGTATTTT
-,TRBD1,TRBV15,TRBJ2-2,CATSRDQQGAGAGELFF,TGTGCCACCAGCAGAGACCAACAGGGGGCGGGGGCCGGGGAGCTGTTTTTT
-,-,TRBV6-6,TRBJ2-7,CASRRGGPDEQYF,TGTGCCAGCAGGAGGGGGGGGCCGGACGAGCAGTACTTC
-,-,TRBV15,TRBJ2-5,CATSRDERGWQETQYF,TGTGCCACCAGCAGAGATGAGAGGGGCTGGCAAGAGACCCAGTACTTC
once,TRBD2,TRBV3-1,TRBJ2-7,CASSETSGGSYEQYF,TGTGCCAGCAGCGAAACTAGCGGGGGTTCCTACGAGCAGTACTTC
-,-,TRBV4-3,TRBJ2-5,CASSQAWTVQETQYF,TGCGCCAGCAGCCAAGCGTGGACAGTCCAAGAGACCCAGTACTTC
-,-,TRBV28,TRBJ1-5,CASTLGLGQGSSNQPQHF,TGTGCCAGCACCTTGGGTCTCGGTCAGGGAAGTAGCAATCAGCCCCAGCATTTT
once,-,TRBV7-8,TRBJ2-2,CASSLNGGASNTGELFF,TGTGCCAGCAGCTTAAATGGGGGGGCGTCGAACACCGGGGAGCTGTTTTTT
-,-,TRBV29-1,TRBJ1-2,CSVDSIVNYGYTF,TGCAGCGTAGACAGTATAGTCAACTATGGCTACACCTTC
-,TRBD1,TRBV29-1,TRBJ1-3,CSVSRTGGGNTIYF,TGCAGCGTCAGCAGGACAGGGGGAGGAAACACCATATATTTT
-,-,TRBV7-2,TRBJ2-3,CASSLARTGTQYF,TGTGCCAGCAGCTTAGCGCGAACGGGTACGCAGTATTTT
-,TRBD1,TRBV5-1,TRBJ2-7,CASSRRQGKDEQYF,TGCGCCAGCAGCCGGCGACAGGGGAAAGACGAGCAGTACTTC
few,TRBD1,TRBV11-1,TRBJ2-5,CASSFNRGQETQYF,TGTGCCAGCAGCTTTAACAGGGGGCAAGAGACCCAGTACTTC
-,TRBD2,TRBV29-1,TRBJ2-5,CSVTSTSGRGETQYF,TGCAGCGTTACCTCGACTAGCGGGAGAGGAGAGACCCAGTACTTC
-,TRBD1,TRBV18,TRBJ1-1,CASSARTGFETEAFF,TGTGCCAGCTCAGCTCGGACAGGGTTTGAAACTGAAGCTTTCTTT
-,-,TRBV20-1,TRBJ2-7,CSARGDTIHYEQYF,TGCAGTGCTAGGGGCGACACGATCCACTACGAGCAGTACTTC
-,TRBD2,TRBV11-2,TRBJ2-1,CASSKEAGYNEQFF,TGTGCCAGCAGCAAGGAAGCGGGGTACAATGAGCAGTTCTTC
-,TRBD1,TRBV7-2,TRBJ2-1,CASSFPPGQGAGREQFF,TGTGCCAGCAGCTTCCCCCCGGGACAGGGGGCCGGGCGTGAGCAGTTCTTC
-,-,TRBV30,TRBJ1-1,CASGRDPEAFF,TGTGCTTCAGGAAGGGACCCTGAAGCTTTCTTT
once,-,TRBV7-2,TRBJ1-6,CASSWEYNSPLHF,TGTGCCAGCAGCTGGGAGTATAATTCACCCCTCCACTTT
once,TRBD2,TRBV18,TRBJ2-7,CASSFPSGGRNEQYF,TGTGCCAGCTCGTTCCCTAGCGGGGGGAGGAACGAGCAGTACTTC
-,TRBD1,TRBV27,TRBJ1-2,CASSGQGAYYGYTF,TGTGCCAGCAGTGGACAGGGGGCTTACTATGGCTACACCTTC
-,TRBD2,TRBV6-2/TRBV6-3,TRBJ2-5,CASSLLAGGPETQYF,TGTGCCAGCAGTTTACTAGCGGGGGGGCCAGAGACCCAGTACTTC
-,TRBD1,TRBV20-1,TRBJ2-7,CSARQPTGVWEQYF,TGCAGTGCTAGACAACCGACAGGGGTTTGGGAGCAGTACTTC